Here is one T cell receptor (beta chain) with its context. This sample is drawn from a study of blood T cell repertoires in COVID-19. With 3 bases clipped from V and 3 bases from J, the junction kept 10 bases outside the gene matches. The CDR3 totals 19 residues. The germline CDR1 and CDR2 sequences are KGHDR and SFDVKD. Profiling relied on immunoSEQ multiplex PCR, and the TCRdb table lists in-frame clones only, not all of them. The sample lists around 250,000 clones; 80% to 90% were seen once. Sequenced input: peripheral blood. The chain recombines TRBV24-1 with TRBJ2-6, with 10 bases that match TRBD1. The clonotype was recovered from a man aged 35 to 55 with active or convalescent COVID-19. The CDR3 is CATSDRTGQGFVGANVLTF. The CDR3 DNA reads TGTGCCACCAGTGATCGCACGGGACAGGGGTTTGTTGGGGCCAACGTCCTGACTTTC.